This TCR beta chain was profiled in a study of identical twins. This clonotype was detected a few times. Through template switching, a universal primer site was introduced, and the cDNA contained unique molecular identifiers. MiXCR, run by TCRdb on the 5' RACE reads, gives a single entry per CDR3 protein. Here the sample spans hundreds of thousands of distinct CDR3 sequences, 9% to 15% being singletons. The CDR3 is 17 amino acids. V gave up 3 bases and J gave up 1 base; unmatched junction bases: 9. These same records also appear under a second study, on yellow fever vaccine responses in identical twins.

The clonotype was recovered from a woman aged 18-35 years in good health. The rearrangement joins TRBV12-3 or TRBV12-4 to TRBJ2-7; 10 bases are shared with TRBD1. Specimen: PBMCs. CDR3 loop: CASSFSTGGPGSYEQYF. In nucleotides, the CDR3 is TGTGCCAGCAGTTTCTCGACAGGGGGCCCTGGGTCCTACGAGCAGTACTTC.